One sample yielded the 27 T cell receptor beta chains listed below, sequenced in a study of T-cell memory formation after mild COVID-19. Each CDR3 protein gets one entry after TCRdb re-called the 5' RACE reads with MiXCR. The sample lists about 360,000 distinct CDR3 sequences, roughly 14% occurring once. Sequencing used PBMCs or a T cell subset sorted from them (not recorded which). These receptors all stem from a man between 18 and 29 years old who had mild COVID-19 (a few samples of this study predate the infection). Cell type and time point are not known.

The V call is TRBV5-1, the J call TRBJ1-1, with unresolved D. This CDR3 comprises 14 residues. V was pared by 6 bases and J by 1 base, with 13 bases between. Germline V gene lookup returns CDR1 SGHRS and CDR2 YFSETQ. The CDR3 nucleotides read TGCGCCAGCACCTGGGCTCCTCAGAACACTGAAGCTTTCTTT. Its translation is CASTWAPQNTEAFF. The whole variable domain, filled in from reference TRBV5-1 and TRBJ1-1, reads KAGVTQTPRYLIKTRGQQVTLSCSPISGHRSVSWYQQTPGQGLQFLFEYFSETQRNKGNFPGRFSGRQFSNSRSEMNVSTLELGDSALYLCASTWAPQNTEAFFGQGTRLTVV.

This clonotype was counted at least ten times. CDR3 sequence (DNA): TGTGCCAGCAGCCGCTTCAAAACAGGGGGCAATGAGCAGTTCTTC. This sequence encodes CASSRFKTGGNEQFF. The V and J genes are TRBV16 and TRBJ2-1; TRBD1 matches 8 bases. The CDR3 runs to 15 residues. The trim removed 4 bases at V and 6 bases at J, leaving 8 bases unmatched. Germline V gene lookup returns CDR1 KGHSY and CDR2 FQNENV.

This clonotype was recorded a few times. The V call is TRBV7-9, the J call TRBJ2-4, with D perhaps assigned TRBD1 or TRBD2 (5 bases each). CDR1 and CDR2 from the germline V gene are SEHNR and FQNEAQ (reference sequence). CDR3 length: 14 amino acids. V lost 2 bases and J 11 bases, leaving 16 bases between the germline ends. This CDR3 reads CASSLSDAGALQYF. CDR3 nucleotides: TGTGCCAGCAGCTTATCTGACGCCGGGGCTCTTCAGTACTTC.

The chain couples TRBV11-2 to TRBJ1-1; 9 bases line up with TRBD1. CDR1 and CDR2 (germline): SGHAT, FQNNGV. This CDR3 has 14 residues. Trimming cost V 2 bases and J 12 bases; bases outside gene matches: 10. Here the CDR3 DNA reads TGTGCCAGCAGCTTAACCGGGACAGGGTTTGTATCTTTCTTT. This gives the protein CASSLTGTGFVSFF.

The V call is TRBV18, the J call TRBJ2-2; D gene uncertain. From germline, CDR1 is KGHSH and CDR2 LQKENI. The CDR3 is 16 residues long. V shed 0 bases and J shed 4 bases, with 12 bases lying between them. The CDR3 DNA follows: TGTGCCAGCTCACCACCGTCCGACGGCGGCACCGGGGAGCTGTTTTTT. Protein product: CASSPPSDGGTGELFF.

The chain couples TRBV27 to TRBJ1-1; D is ambiguous. The CDR3 length is 13 residues. CDR1 and CDR2 (germline): MNHEY, SMNVEV (reference sequence). The V and J ends lost 4 bases and 1 base respectively, with 7 bases between them. Written as DNA, the CDR3 is TGTGCCAGCAGTTGGGAGCGGAACACTGAAGCTTTCTTT. Its protein is CASSWERNTEAFF.

V is TRBV7-9 and J is TRBJ2-3; tentative D call: TRBD2 (6 bases). This CDR3 contains 18 residues. V was trimmed by 5 bases and J by 2 bases, leaving 23 bases between them. Germline V gene sequence: CDR1 SEHNR, CDR2 FQNEAQ (reference sequence). The CDR3 bases are TGTGCCAGCAGCCTACTAGCTACCGGGGGATCCCCCACAGATACGCAGTATTTT. Its translation is CASSLLATGGSPTDTQYF.

This clonotype was seen ten or more times. The V and J genes are TRBV12-3 or TRBV12-4 and TRBJ1-5, with D possibly being TRBD1 (5 bases). V lost 5 bases and J lost 4, with 15 bases in between. The CDR3 consists of 15 residues. The CDR3 spells CASSLGGGENQPQHF. The CDR3, as DNA: TGTGCCAGCAGTCTCGGGGGGGGAGAAAATCAGCCCCAGCATTTT.

The CDR3 region is CASSQGSASGGQDTQYF. The DNA for the CDR3 is TGCGCCAGCAGCCAAGGGTCGGCTAGCGGGGGCCAAGATACGCAGTATTTT. The chain recombines TRBV4-3 with TRBJ2-3; 10 nucleotides line up with TRBD2. The junction had 9 bases not matched to a gene; V was cut back by 1 base and J by 5 bases. CDR3 size: 17 residues. Germline V lookup: CDR1 LGHNA, CDR2 YSLEER.

This clonotype was detected only a few times. The chain couples TRBV20-1 to TRBJ2-1; possibly TRBD1 for D (6 bases). Deletions cut 6 bases from V and 3 bases from J, with 15 bases between. CDR1 and CDR2 from the germline V gene are DFQATT and SNEGSKA (reference sequence). There are 14 residues in the CDR3. The CDR3 here is CSASDTGFYNEQFF. CDR3 nucleotide sequence: TGCAGTGCCTCGGATACAGGGTTCTACAATGAGCAGTTCTTC.

Many counts were recorded for this clonotype. The rearrangement links TRBV27 to TRBJ1-6, with D uncertain. CDR3 length equals 16 residues. Between the trimmed V and J ends, which lost 4 bases and 0 bases, there was a span of 10 bases. CDR1 MNHEY and CDR2 SMNVEV come from the germline V gene (reference sequence). The CDR3 sequence is CASSSRGSSYNSPLHF. CDR3 coding DNA: TGTGCCAGCAGTTCCCGGGGAAGCTCCTATAATTCACCCCTCCACTTT.

The chain joins TRBV14 to TRBJ1-6; D call uncertain. Germline CDR1 is SGHDN and CDR2 is FVKESK. V lost 1 base and J lost 8, with 12 bases in between. The CDR3 loop spans 15 amino acids. The CDR3 spells CASSQVGKGDSPLHF. CDR3 in DNA: TGTGCCAGCAGCCAAGTCGGGAAGGGCGATTCACCCCTCCACTTT. The full variable domain, rest sourced from reference TRBV14 and TRBJ1-6, is EAGVTQFPSHSVIEKGQTVTLRCDPISGHDNLYWYRRVMGKEIKFLLHFVKESKQDESGMPNNRFLAERTGGTYSTLKVQPAELEDSGVYFCASSQVGKGDSPLHFGNGTRLTVT.

This chain links TRBV7-2 with TRBJ2-3; perhaps D is TRBD1 or TRBD2 (5 bases each). CDR3 length equals 16 residues. Trimming took 1 base from V and 1 from J, leaving 12 bases between them. CDR1 is SGHTA and CDR2 is FQGNSA in the germline V gene. In nucleotides, the CDR3 is TGTGCCAGCAGCTTAGTCATCAGAGGGGGCACAGATACGCAGTATTTT. Encoded protein: CASSLVIRGGTDTQYF.

This clonotype was seen only a few times. J is TRBJ2-5 and V is TRBV4-1; a weak D match, TRBD2 (5 bases). V was pared by 4 bases and J by 5 bases, with 11 bases between. The germline gives CDR1 MGHRA, CDR2 YSYEKL. The CDR3 spans 13 residues. In nucleotides, the CDR3 is TGCGCCAGCAGCCGGGGTGAGCGGGAGACCCAGTACTTC. Amino acids: CASSRGERETQYF.

This chain uses TRBV20-1 with TRBJ2-7, with TRBD2 matching 8 bases. V lost 4 bases and J lost 3; bases outside the gene matches: 8. Germline lookup yields CDR1 DFQATT and CDR2 SNEGSKA (reference sequence). CDR3 length: 14 residues. This CDR3 is CSAKGLAISYEQYF. In nucleotides, the CDR3 is TGCAGTGCTAAAGGACTAGCTATTAGCTACGAGCAGTACTTC.

The gene calls are TRBV20-1 and TRBJ1-6; 7 bases line up with TRBD1. This CDR3 contains 13 residues. CDR1 is DFQATT and CDR2 is SNEGSKA in the germline V gene (reference sequence). Trimming at V came to 4 bases and at J to 6 bases, leaving 3 bases not matched to a gene. CDR3: CSATGTVNSPLHF. The CDR3, as DNA: TGCAGTGCTACCGGGACAGTTAATTCACCCCTCCACTTT.

The CDR3 spells CASTKPGENQPQHF. In nucleotides, the CDR3 is TGTGCCAGCACGAAACCGGGAGAAAATCAGCCCCAGCATTTT. The chain has TRBV21-1 and TRBJ1-5; TRBD1, the table's D call, lacks a check against the DNA. TRBV21-1 is termed a pseudogene. CDR3 size: 14 residues.

The CDR3 spells CAGGPDTDTQYF. DNA for the CDR3: TGTGCGGGGGGGCCCGACACAGATACGCAGTATTTT. The V and J genes are TRBV12-3 or TRBV12-4 and TRBJ2-3; D perhaps matches TRBD2 (7 bases). The CDR3 length is 12 residues.

The chain combines TRBV6-5 with TRBJ2-2; D is perhaps TRBD1 (6 bases). The CDR3 runs 12 residues. Germline V gene sequence: CDR1 MNHEY, CDR2 SVGAGI. V shed 6 bases and J shed 7 bases, with 9 bases lying between them. This CDR3 reads CASRLRGGELFF. Here the CDR3 DNA reads TGTGCCAGCAGACTCAGGGGCGGGGAGCTGTTTTTT.

This clonotype has ten or more counts. The chain recombines TRBV27 with TRBJ2-1, with D possibly matching TRBD2 (5 bases). Germline V gene sequence: CDR1 MNHEY, CDR2 SMNVEV (reference sequence). This CDR3 spans 14 amino acids. V was clipped by 9 bases and J by 0 bases, with 12 bases between them. CDR3 nucleotide sequence: TGTGCCAGTTACGGACTCCACTCCTACAATGAGCAGTTCTTC. Protein product: CASYGLHSYNEQFF.

The rearrangement joins TRBV2 to TRBJ1-1; D perhaps matches TRBD1 (5 bases). The CDR3 is 12 amino acids. Germline assignment: CDR1 SNHLY and CDR2 FYNNEI. V shed 3 bases and J shed 10 bases, with 12 bases lying between them. In DNA, the CDR3 is TGTGCCAGCAGTGACGTGTCAGGGCGAGCTTTCTTT. This gives the protein CASSDVSGRAFF.

This clonotype turned up a few times. V and J are TRBV27 and TRBJ2-5; 7 bases are a match to TRBD1. The V segment lost 5 bases and the J segment 6 bases; nucleotides outside the gene matches: 3. The CDR3 has 12 residues. Germline-derived CDR1 and CDR2 are MNHEY and SMNVEV (reference sequence). The CDR3 here is CASSVTGQTQYF. The CDR3 bases are TGTGCCAGCAGTGTGACAGGGCAGACCCAGTACTTC.

This clonotype has just a few counts. This chain joins TRBV18 and TRBJ1-5; D is unclear. The V gene lost 4 bases and the J gene lost 7 bases, with 17 bases spanning the gap. This CDR3 has 15 residues. Per germline, CDR1 KGHSH and CDR2 LQKENI. The CDR3 reads CASSRGGTDWQPQHF. CDR3 bases: TGTGCCAGCTCACGGGGAGGAACGGACTGGCAGCCCCAGCATTTT.

This clonotype was seen ten or more times. The chain links TRBV2 to TRBJ2-7, with D unresolved. The CDR3 is 13 amino acids. The V and J ends lost 5 bases and 6 bases respectively, with 14 bases between them. The germline CDR1 and CDR2 sequences are SNHLY and FYNNEI. CDR3: CASSRDPSGEQYV. Written as DNA, the CDR3 is TGTGCCAGCAGTAGAGACCCATCGGGCGAGCAGTACGTC.

The sample holds a few counts of this clonotype. The rearrangement links TRBV5-1 to TRBJ2-5, with D possibly being TRBD1 (5 bases). The CDR3 runs 13 residues. CDR1 and CDR2 (germline): SGHRS, YFSETQ. V lost 5 bases and J lost 3, with 11 bases in between. The CDR3 DNA reads as TGCGCCAGCAGTAACGACAGAAAAGAGACCCAGTACTTC. Protein sequence: CASSNDRKETQYF. Supplemented by reference TRBV5-1 and TRBJ2-5, the full variable domain reads KAGVTQTPRYLIKTRGQQVTLSCSPISGHRSVSWYQQTPGQGLQFLFEYFSETQRNKGNFPGRFSGRQFSNSRSEMNVSTLELGDSALYLCASSNDRKETQYFGPGTRLLVL.

The chain is built from TRBV7-3 and TRBJ2-3; D possibly corresponds to TRBD1 (6 bases). V was pared by 2 bases and J by 3 bases, with 18 bases between. CDR1 and CDR2 from the germline V gene are SGHTA and FQGTGA. The CDR3 loop spans 17 amino acids. The CDR3 loop reads CASSLGARGQGTDTQYF. DNA for the CDR3: TGTGCCAGCAGCTTAGGGGCAAGGGGTCAGGGGACAGATACGCAGTATTTT.

The chain is built from TRBV7-6 and TRBJ1-1, with D perhaps matching TRBD1 (5 bases). The germline CDR1 and CDR2 sequences are SGHVS and FNYEAQ. The CDR3 is 14 amino acids. V was cut by 6 bases and J by 1 base, with 12 bases left in between. CDR3 residues: CASSRTGGNTEAFF. Written as DNA, the CDR3 is TGTGCCAGCAGTAGGACCGGGGGGAACACTGAAGCTTTCTTT.